Following are 11 T cell receptor beta chains from one sample sequenced in a study of blood T cells in healthy people across ages. The authors ran a second PCR of 7 to 11 cycles using a sample-barcoded 5' primer and a J-beta primer mix. TCRdb analysed the 5' RACE reads with MiXCR anew, one entry per CDR3 protein. This table has almost 300,000 distinct CDR3 sequences, around 29% appearing once. Source material: blood. The source of these receptors is a woman in her 70s in good health.

CDR3 residues: CASSLGDRYNEQFF. CDR3 sequence (DNA): TGTGCCAGCAGTCTGGGGGACCGATACAATGAGCAGTTCTTC. The chain has TRBV2 and TRBJ2-1; D is perhaps TRBD1 or TRBD2 (5 bases each). There are 14 residues in the CDR3. V was cut by 5 bases and J by 4 bases, with 12 bases left in between. Germline CDR1 reads SNHLY; CDR2 reads FYNNEI.

This clonotype has only a few counts. The V call is TRBV12-3 or TRBV12-4, the J call TRBJ1-1; 8 bases are a match to TRBD1. The CDR3 is 14 residues long. The V gene end was trimmed by 2 bases and the J gene end by 4 bases; junction bases not matched to a gene: 3. CDR3 region: CASSLNRGVTEAFF. In DNA, the CDR3 is TGTGCCAGCAGTTTAAACAGGGGGGTCACTGAAGCTTTCTTT.

This clonotype was counted between two and nine times. This chain links TRBV29-1 with TRBJ2-7; perhaps TRBD1 as D (6 bases). The CDR3 loop spans 12 amino acids. Germline V lookup: CDR1 SQVTM, CDR2 ANQGSEA. V lost 4 bases to trimming and J lost 9 bases, with 16 bases between them. The CDR3 DNA is TGCAGCGTTGTTGGGCAGGGGAAGCTGCAGTACTTC. Translated: CSVVGQGKLQYF.

The chain is built from TRBV15 and TRBJ1-4; D uncertain. Germline V CDR1 and CDR2: LNHNV, YYDKDF (reference sequence). Deletions cut 0 bases from V and 14 bases from J, with 10 bases between. CDR3 size: 12 residues. The CDR3 DNA reads as TGTGCCACCAGCAGAGATGGGAATATTCTGTTTTTT. It codes for CATSRDGNILFF.

The chain combines TRBV2 with TRBJ2-7; no firm D call. Germline CDR1 and CDR2: SNHLY and FYNNEI. V shed 2 bases and J shed 5 bases, with 4 bases lying between them. The CDR3 length is 11 residues. CDR3 coding DNA: TGTGCCAGCAGTGAAAAACACGAGCAGTACTTC. Translated, it gives CASSEKHEQYF.

The chain couples TRBV2 to TRBJ2-3; TRBD2 matches at 7 bases. Germline CDR1 SNHLY, CDR2 FYNNEI. The CDR3 runs to 14 residues. J lost 7 bases, V lost 6 bases, and 10 bases had no gene match. CDR3 protein: CASSPPPSGNTQYF. DNA for the CDR3: TGTGCCAGCAGCCCACCCCCGAGCGGGAATACGCAGTATTTT.

V gene TRBV7-6 combines with J gene TRBJ1-4, with D possibly TRBD1 on 6 matching bases. The germline V gene has CDR1 SGHVS and CDR2 FNYEAQ. This CDR3 contains 15 residues. The germline V and J ends were trimmed by 0 bases and 5 bases, with 10 bases remaining between them. The CDR3 spells CASSLANRVNEKLFF. The CDR3, as DNA: TGTGCCAGCAGCTTAGCAAACAGGGTGAATGAAAAACTGTTTTTT.

This sequence joins TRBV20-1 and TRBJ2-7; TRBD1 agrees at 7 bases. Germline values: CDR1 DFQATT, CDR2 SNEGSKA (reference sequence). This CDR3 comprises 15 residues. V trimming: 0 bases; J trimming: 1 base; junction bases outside the gene matches: 6. The CDR3 bases are TGCAGTGCTAGAGATCGGGCAGGGGGTTCCTACGAGCAGTACTTC. This translates into CSARDRAGGSYEQYF.

This clonotype was recorded a few times. The chain uses TRBV7-9 and TRBJ1-2, with D tentatively TRBD1 (5 bases). The length of the CDR3 is 12 residues. V shed 5 bases and J shed 2 bases, with 6 bases lying between them. Germline CDR1 reads SEHNR; CDR2 reads FQNEAQ (reference sequence). The CDR3, as DNA: TGTGCCAGCAGCCGGGACAACTATGGCTACACCTTC. Its protein is CASSRDNYGYTF.

This clonotype appeared once. The V call is TRBV14, the J call TRBJ1-1; D perhaps matches TRBD1 (5 bases). Germline CDR1 is SGHDN and CDR2 is FVKESK. The V gene lost 8 bases and the J gene lost 2 bases, with 15 bases spanning the gap. The CDR3 is 14 residues long. The CDR3: CASGRDRFNTEAFF. The CDR3 DNA reads TGTGCCAGCGGCAGGGATCGGTTTAACACTGAAGCTTTCTTT. The complete variable domain, with remaining parts taken from reference TRBV14 and TRBJ1-1, reads EAGVTQFPSHSVIEKGQTVTLRCDPISGHDNLYWYRRVMGKEIKFLLHFVKESKQDESGMPNNRFLAERTGGTYSTLKVQPAELEDSGVYFCASGRDRFNTEAFFGQGTRLTVV.

CDR3 sequence reads: CASSAILAEQSGELFF. In DNA, the CDR3 is TGTGCCAGCAGCGCGATTCTAGCAGAACAGTCCGGGGAGCTGTTTTTT. The V call is TRBV9, the J call TRBJ2-2; TRBD2 might be the D (5 bases). The CDR3 covers 16 residues. V was clipped by 3 bases and J by 6 bases, with 18 bases between them. Germline CDR1 is SGDLS and CDR2 is YYNGEE.